This T cell receptor beta chain stems from a study of blood T cell repertoires in COVID-19 (TCRdb year 2020). A note on the overall study: The collaborator samples originated in the United States, Italy and Spain and spanned the acute and convalescent phases of COVID-19. The prospective study material was composed of cDNA or gDNA derived from T cells, B-cell-depleted T cells, or PBMCs. The dataset comprised deeply sampled blood TCRbeta repertoires from subjects exposed to, actively infected with, or recovered from COVID-19. A freely available public database, intended as a resource for researchers studying the immune response to SARS-CoV-2, is where the repertoires were released. The samples were drawn from the first 160 participants of the ongoing ImmuneRACE study and from some 1,300 subjects provided by 6 global collaborators. Nearly every sample came with metadata listing a de-identified subject ID, COVID-19 status, age in years and sex. Where available, HLA class I and class II types were obtained from metadata supplied by the sample provider rather than from assay-based typing.

The full study reports these points: The quantity of clinical and demographic metadata differed by source and by participant and was supplied without curation.

The immunoSEQ Assay, a bias-controlled multiplex PCR, was used to amplify TCRbeta CDR3 regions from genomic DNA. The published analysis was carried out like this. Within the assay, amplification of reference gene primers was used to estimate how many nucleated cells each sample contained. To quantify the absolute abundance of each unique TCRbeta CDR3 rearrangement, sequence reads were collapsed and filtered. For each sample, productive Simpson clonality was calculated as the square root of Simpson's diversity index across productive rearrangements. In TCRdb, the immuneACCESS table is reduced to in-frame sequences with V and J assigned. These tables do not hold every clone; where another copy was compared, an unresolved V gene accounts for under half, and the others remain unexplained. That table is the source of V, J and clone size, and D and trimming were worked out from the DNA. Here the sample has around 170,000 clones; about 86% occur a single time. Of the sample, roughly 14% is held by the ten largest clones.

Concerning this clone: Its antigen is not yet known. The sample holds no much larger clone one base away, and base qualities are not on file.

Collaborating institutions collected whole blood in K2EDTA tubes following their own protocols. Collaborator samples were shipped for TCRbeta analysis as frozen whole blood, isolated PBMCs, or DNA extracted from either sample type. The receptor was derived from a man younger than 40 with active or convalescent COVID-19. The specimen sequenced was peripheral blood.

The CDR3 here reads CASSFSAGAEAFF. The nucleotide sequence is given as TGTGCCAGCAGCTTTTCGGCAGGGGCTGAAGCTTTCTTT. The rearranged chain carries TRBV11-3 and TRBJ1-1, and the D gene may be TRBD1, 6 bases matching. Reading from cysteine to phenylalanine, the CDR3 counts 13 amino acids. Only the CDR3 DNA is retained, 39 bases long and in frame from the first base. According to the germline V gene, CDR1 reads SGHNT and CDR2 reads YENEEA. V loses 3 bases, J loses 6 bases, and the germline ends lie 11 bases apart. Joined to the reference TRBV11-3 and TRBJ1-1 proteins, this CDR3 gives the full variable domain: EAGVVQSPRYKIIEKKQPVAFWCNPISGHNTLYWYLQNLGQGPELLIRYENEEAVDDSQLPKDRFSAERLKGVDSTLKIQPAELGDSAVYLCASSFSAGAEAFFGQGTRLTVV.